These T cell receptor beta chains were read from a single sample in a study of beta chain features in type 1 diabetes. Using immunoSEQ multiplex PCR, the repertoire was profiled, and TCRdb retains in-frame clones only, with some absent. Seen here are roughly 130,000 clones, 9.2% observed once, and the top ten hold about 0.61%. Source material: central memory CD4+ T cells from blood. The receptors originated from a young man in good health. CDR3s include the opening cysteine and the closing phenylalanine or tryptophan. D genes are given only for firm matches. Clone size is shown for a subset of rows, as once, few, many or a class of expanded clone.

clone size,V gene,J gene,D gene,CDR3 DNA,CDR3 protein
.,TRBV18,TRBJ2-7,TRBD1,TGTGCCAGCTCAGCGGACAGGGGGGCCTACGAGCAGTACTTC,CASSADRGAYEQYF
.,TRBV6-6,TRBJ1-5,TRBD1,TGTGCCAGCAGTTACCGGGGACAGGGGGGGGATCAGCCCCAGCATTTT,CASSYRGQGGDQPQHF
.,TRBV7-9,TRBJ2-7,TRBD1,TGTGCCAGCAGCTTAGTGACAGGGTCCGAGCAGTACTTC,CASSLVTGSEQYF
few,TRBV2,TRBJ2-2,.,TGTGCCAGCAAAAACCAGGGGACCACCGGGGAGCTGTTTTTT,CASKNQGTTGELFF
.,TRBV5-8,TRBJ1-2,TRBD1,TGTGCCAGCAGCTTCAACAGGGGCGATGGCTACACCTTC,CASSFNRGDGYTF
.,TRBV5-6,TRBJ2-1,TRBD1,TGTGCCAGCAGCCTCGGGACAGGGGGTCGCAATGAGCAGTTCTTC,CASSLGTGGRNEQFF
few,TRBV29-1,TRBJ2-7,.,TGCAGCGTTGTGTCTAGCATGGGGGCCCAGCAGTACTTC,CSVVSSMGAQQYF
few,TRBV18,TRBJ2-7,.,TGTGCCAGCTCACCGTCCGGGACACTTACCTTCTACGAGCAGTACTTC,CASSPSGTLTFYEQYF
few,TRBV6-1,TRBJ2-7,.,TGTGCCAGCACCTGGTCTAGCGACTACGAGCAGTACTTC,CASTWSSDYEQYF
few,TRBV19,TRBJ1-5,.,TGTGCCAGTAGTATGGCTGTTTATCAGCCCCAGCATTTT,CASSMAVYQPQHF
.,TRBV19,TRBJ1-5,.,TGTGCCAGTAATCTCGGTGATCAGCCCCAGCATTTT,CASNLGDQPQHF
.,TRBV11-3,TRBJ2-1,.,TGTGCCAGCAGCTTAGGGGGACAATCGAGCTCCTACAATGAGCAGTTCTTC,CASSLGGQSSSYNEQFF
.,TRBV7-8,TRBJ2-4,.,TGTGCCAGCGGCAGACAGGCCTCAATCATTCAGTACTTC,CASGRQASIIQYF
.,TRBV28,TRBJ2-1,.,TGTGCCAGCAGTTTAACCCACCGGCCTGTCGGGGGACTTTACAATGAGCAGTTCTTC,CASSLTHRPVGGLYNEQFF
.,TRBV7-2,TRBJ2-7,TRBD1,TGTGCCAGCAGCCTCGACAGGGAAGGGAACGAGCAGTACTTC,CASSLDREGNEQYF
few,TRBV7-2,TRBJ2-1,TRBD2,TGTGCCAGCAGCTTACCGGGACTAGCGGGGGGCTCCTACAATGAGCAGTTCTTC,CASSLPGLAGGSYNEQFF
few,TRBV28,TRBJ2-5,.,TGTGCCAGCAGTTTCGCGGGGCAAGAGACCCAGTACTTC,CASSFAGQETQYF
.,TRBV11-3,TRBJ2-5,TRBD1,TGTGCCAGCAGCGCGACAGGGAAGGAGACCCAGTACTTC,CASSATGKETQYF
few,TRBV9,TRBJ2-6,.,TGTGCCAGCAGCCCCGGGGTAGAATGGATGGGGGCCAACGTCCTGACTTTC,CASSPGVEWMGANVLTF
.,TRBV19,TRBJ1-6,.,TGTGCCAGTAGAGCCGGGGGGAGCTCCTATAATTCACCCCTCCACTTT,CASRAGGSSYNSPLHF
few,TRBV25-1,TRBJ1-4,.,TGTGCCAGCAGTGAGGTGGGCCCAACTAATGAAAAACTGTTTTTT,CASSEVGPTNEKLFF
.,TRBV7-2,TRBJ2-1,TRBD2,TGTGCCAGCAGCTTAAGGCCTAGCGGGGTTGATGAGCAGTTCTTC,CASSLRPSGVDEQFF
.,TRBV4-1,TRBJ1-6,.,TGCGCCAGCAGTCAAGGTAGGGCAGGGAATTCACCCCTCCACTTT,CASSQGRAGNSPLHF
few,TRBV27,TRBJ2-2,.,TGTGCCAGCAGGGGGACTTTTAGCACCGGGGAGCTGTTTTTT,CASRGTFSTGELFF
.,TRBV5-4,TRBJ2-5,TRBD2,TGTGCCAGCAGACCAAGCGGGGGACTTCTCCAAGAGACCCAGTACTTC,CASRPSGGLLQETQYF
few,TRBV5-1,TRBJ2-7,.,TGCGCCAGCAGCTTGGTGAACCTTTCGGACGAGCAGTACTTC,CASSLVNLSDEQYF
few,TRBV28,TRBJ2-1,TRBD2,TGTGCCAGCAGTTTCGGCTTTCCGGGGGGTGAGCAGTTCTTC,CASSFGFPGGEQFF
few,TRBV11-3,TRBJ2-7,TRBD1,TGTGCCAGCAGCTTCGGACAGGGGACCTACGAGCAGTACTTC,CASSFGQGTYEQYF
.,TRBV7-3,TRBJ2-1,TRBD2,TGTGCCAGCAGTATAGGGCTAGCGGGGGGGCACCCGTTCTTC,CASSIGLAGGHPFF
few,TRBV9,TRBJ2-7,TRBD2,TGTGCCAGCAGCGGTTCTAGCGGGACCTACGAGCAGTACTTC,CASSGSSGTYEQYF
.,TRBV6-5,TRBJ1-4,TRBD1,TGTGCCAGCAGTCCTAGGGGGCAAGGTGAAAAACTGTTTTTT,CASSPRGQGEKLFF
few,TRBV28,TRBJ2-3,.,TGTGCCAGCAGGGGGACGGGGCGGGGGCTCACAGATACGCAGTATTTT,CASRGTGRGLTDTQYF
.,TRBV18,TRBJ1-6,.,TGTGCCAGCTCACCGTCCGGGTCTAAGAATTCACCCCTCCACTTT,CASSPSGSKNSPLHF
.,TRBV2,TRBJ2-1,TRBD1,TGTGCCAGCAGTGTTGGCAGGGGGCGAGGGGAGCAGTTCTTC,CASSVGRGRGEQFF
few,TRBV30,TRBJ2-5,.,TGTGCCTCGAACCTCTTAGGGGGAAAGGAGACCCAGTACTTC,CASNLLGGKETQYF
.,TRBV7-9,TRBJ1-6,.,TGTGCCAGCAGCTTTCTGGGTCAGGCACCCCTCCACTTT,CASSFLGQAPLHF
.,TRBV7-9,TRBJ2-5,TRBD2,TGTGCCAGCAGCCCGCCGGAGCGGGGGGGACAAGAGACCCAGTACTTC,CASSPPERGGQETQYF
few,TRBV7-8,TRBJ2-2,.,TGTGCCAGCAGCTCCATGAACACCGGGGAGCTGTTTTTT,CASSSMNTGELFF
few,TRBV5-6,TRBJ2-2,TRBD2,TGTGCCAGCAGCTTCGGACTAGCGGGGTTCACCGGGGAGCTGTTTTTT,CASSFGLAGFTGELFF
.,TRBV2,TRBJ2-1,TRBD1,TGTGCCAGCAGTGAGGACAGGGTTTGGGGTGAGCAGTTCTTC,CASSEDRVWGEQFF
.,TRBV28,TRBJ1-2,.,TGTGCCAGCAGTTTGAGCAGGATGGAGATAGCGGGGGGCTACACCTTC,CASSLSRMEIAGGYTF